Sequencing of this TCR beta chain was carried out in a study of identical twins. General study findings and limits: Models predicted too little out-of-frame TCR alpha sharing in monozygotic twins. The conclusions drew on cross-sectional statistical analysis instead of tracking the same donors.

This clonotype is categorized as medium-sized. Its antigen is still unknown. Via MiXCR, TCRdb re-called the 5' RACE reads, giving one row per CDR3 protein. The sample includes around 240,000 distinct CDR3 sequences, roughly 7% of them seen just once. These data were also filed under a second study, of yellow fever vaccine responses in identical twins. According to that study: Twins' T cell vaccine responses reportedly looked partly convergent, partly personalized.

This receptor was obtained from a young woman in good health. The source material was memory (CD45RO+) T cells sorted from blood.

CDR3 nucleotides: TGTGCCGGCTCCGGGACAGGGGGGCTCGGAAGCACAGATACGCAGTATTTT. As protein: CAGSGTGGLGSTDTQYF. The gene calls are TRBV10-3 and TRBJ2-3; 11 bases are a match to TRBD1. V was clipped by 11 bases and J by 0 bases; unmatched bases: 13. The CDR3 runs 17 residues. Germline values: CDR1 ENHRY, CDR2 SYGVKD.